Given below is one T cell receptor beta chain in context. Each CDR3 protein gets one entry after TCRdb re-called the RT-PCR reads with MiXCR. The table shows about 680,000 distinct CDR3 sequences, with 12% to 15% occurring only once. The sequence was obtained from a female donor in good health, serving as a healthy control. Sequenced sample: memory CD4+ T cells from blood.

The CDR3 bases are TGTGCCAGCAGCTTAGGGGCCCCAGGGACCTACGAGCAGTACTTC. Its protein is CASSLGAPGTYEQYF. The chain has TRBV7-2 and TRBJ2-7; D perhaps matches TRBD1 (5 bases). CDR1 is SGHTA, CDR2 FQGNSA, per germline. Between the trimmed V and J ends, which lost 1 base and 2 bases, there was a span of 12 bases. The CDR3 length is 15 residues. The whole variable domain, remainder taken from reference TRBV7-2 and TRBJ2-7, is GAGVSQSPSNKVTEKGKDVELRCDPISGHTALYWYRQSLGQGLEFLIYFQGNSAPDKSGLPSDRFSAERTGGSVSTLTIQRTQQEDSAVYLCASSLGAPGTYEQYFGPGTRLTVT.